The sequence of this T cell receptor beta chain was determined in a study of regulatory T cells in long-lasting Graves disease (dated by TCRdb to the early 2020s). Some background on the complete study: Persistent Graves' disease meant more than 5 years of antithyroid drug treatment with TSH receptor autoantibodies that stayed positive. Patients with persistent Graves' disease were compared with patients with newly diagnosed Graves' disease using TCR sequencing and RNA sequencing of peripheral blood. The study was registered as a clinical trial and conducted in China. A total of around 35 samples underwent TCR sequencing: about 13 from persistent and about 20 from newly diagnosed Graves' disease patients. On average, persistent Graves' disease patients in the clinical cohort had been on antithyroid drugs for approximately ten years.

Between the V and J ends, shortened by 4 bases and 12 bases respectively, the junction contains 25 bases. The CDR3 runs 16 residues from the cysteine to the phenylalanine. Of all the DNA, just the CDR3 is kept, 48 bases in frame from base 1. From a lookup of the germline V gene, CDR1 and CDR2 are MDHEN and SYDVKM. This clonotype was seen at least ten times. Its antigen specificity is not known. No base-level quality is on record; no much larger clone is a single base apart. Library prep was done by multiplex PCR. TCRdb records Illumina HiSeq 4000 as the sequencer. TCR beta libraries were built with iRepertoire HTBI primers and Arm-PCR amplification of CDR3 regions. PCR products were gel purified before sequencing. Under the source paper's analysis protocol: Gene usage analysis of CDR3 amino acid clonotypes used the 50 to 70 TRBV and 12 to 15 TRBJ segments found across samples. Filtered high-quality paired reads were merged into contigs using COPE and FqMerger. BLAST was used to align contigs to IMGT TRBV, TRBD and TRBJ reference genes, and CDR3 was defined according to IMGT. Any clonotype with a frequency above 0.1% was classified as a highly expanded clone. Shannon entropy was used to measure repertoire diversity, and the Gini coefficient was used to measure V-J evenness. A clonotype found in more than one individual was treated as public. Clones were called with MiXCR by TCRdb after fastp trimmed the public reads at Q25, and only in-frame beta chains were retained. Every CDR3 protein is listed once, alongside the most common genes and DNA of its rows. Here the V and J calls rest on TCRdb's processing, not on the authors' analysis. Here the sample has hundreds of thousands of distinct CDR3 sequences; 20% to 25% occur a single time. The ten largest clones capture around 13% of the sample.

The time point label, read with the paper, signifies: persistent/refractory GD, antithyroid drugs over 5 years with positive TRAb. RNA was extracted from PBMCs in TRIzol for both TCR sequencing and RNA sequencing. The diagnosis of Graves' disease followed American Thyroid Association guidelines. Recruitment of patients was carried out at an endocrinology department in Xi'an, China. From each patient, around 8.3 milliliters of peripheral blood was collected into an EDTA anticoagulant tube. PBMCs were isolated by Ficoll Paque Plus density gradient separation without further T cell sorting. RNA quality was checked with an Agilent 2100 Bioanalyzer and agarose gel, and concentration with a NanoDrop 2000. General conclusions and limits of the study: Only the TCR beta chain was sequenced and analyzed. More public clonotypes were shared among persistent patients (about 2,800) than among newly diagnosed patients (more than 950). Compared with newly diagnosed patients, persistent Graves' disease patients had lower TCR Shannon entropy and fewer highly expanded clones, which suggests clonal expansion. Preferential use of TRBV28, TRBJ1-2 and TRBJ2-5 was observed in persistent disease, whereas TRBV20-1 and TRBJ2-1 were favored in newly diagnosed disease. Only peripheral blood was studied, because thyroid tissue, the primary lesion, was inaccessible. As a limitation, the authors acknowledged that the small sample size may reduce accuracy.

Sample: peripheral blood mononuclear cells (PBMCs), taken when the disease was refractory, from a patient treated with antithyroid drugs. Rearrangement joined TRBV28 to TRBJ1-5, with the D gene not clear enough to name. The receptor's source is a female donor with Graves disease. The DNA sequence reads TGTGCCAGCAGTTCTCACCCCAATACAATCAGCCAGAGCCAGCATTTT. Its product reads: CASSSHPNTISQSQHF.